The T cell receptor (beta chain) described here comes from a study of response to subunit inactivated influenza vaccine. Study-level points and caveats: A suggestion made by the authors is that each seasonal influenza vaccination recruits few new T cells.

The V gene's germline CDR1 is ENHRY and CDR2 SYGVKD. V shed 3 bases and J 4 bases; nucleotides not matched to a gene: 14. The CDR3 contains 18 residues. MiXCR, applied by TCRdb to the RT-PCR reads, yields one record per CDR3 protein. The sample comprises over 800,000 distinct CDR3 sequences, 21% of which are singletons, and about a tenth rests with the top ten. A remark on this clonotype: Its antigen is still unknown.

The input for sequencing was PBMCs from blood, taken around 5 days after vaccination. The sequence came from a man in his fifties or sixties who received an inactivated influenza vaccine. The chain has TRBV10-3 and TRBJ2-1; 8 bases are a match to TRBD2. CDR3 in DNA: TGTGCCATCAGTGAAGGTAAGAGCGGGAGACTACTTTACAATGAGCAGTTCTTC. Translation gives CAISEGKSGRLLYNEQFF.